The present entry profiles one T cell receptor beta chain with its context. Its antigen remains unknown. Per germline, CDR1 LNHDA and CDR2 SQIVND (reference sequence). The CDR3 consists of 18 residues. Trimming shortened V by 4 bases and J by 1 base, and 17 bases separated the two germline ends. This specimen comes from a study of blood T cells in healthy people across ages. Findings and limits, study-wide: Fewer expanded clones and more diversity marked long-lived versus aged donors.

The authors ran a second PCR of about 7 to 12 cycles using a sample-barcoded 5' primer and a J-beta primer mix. TCRdb re-derived calls from the 5' RACE reads in MiXCR, one entry per CDR3 protein. The sample lists 650,000 to 800,000 distinct CDR3 sequences, under 55% occurring once. Total RNA extracted from each sample amounted to at least 5.5 micrograms. The V gene is TRBV19, the J gene TRBJ2-6, with D tentatively TRBD1 (7 bases). Sequenced sample: blood. The receptor's source is a man aged 55 to 70 in good health. The DNA for the CDR3 is TGTGCCAGTAGTACCAGGGGGGTCGTTTCTTCTGGGGCCAACGTCCTGACTTTC. Translation gives CASSTRGVVSSGANVLTF.